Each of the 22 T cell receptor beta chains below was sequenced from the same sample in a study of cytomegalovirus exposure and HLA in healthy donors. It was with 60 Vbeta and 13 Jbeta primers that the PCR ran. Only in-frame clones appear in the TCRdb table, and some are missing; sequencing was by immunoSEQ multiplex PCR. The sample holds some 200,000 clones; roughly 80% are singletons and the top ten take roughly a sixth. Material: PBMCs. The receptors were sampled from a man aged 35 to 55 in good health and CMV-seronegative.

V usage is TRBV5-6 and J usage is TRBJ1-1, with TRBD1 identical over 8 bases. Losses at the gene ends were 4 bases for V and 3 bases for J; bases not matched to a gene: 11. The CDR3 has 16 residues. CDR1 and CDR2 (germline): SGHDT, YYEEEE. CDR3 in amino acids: CASSMDRAEADTEAFF. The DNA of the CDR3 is TGTGCCAGCAGCATGGACAGGGCGGAGGCGGACACTGAAGCTTTCTTT.

The DNA of the CDR3 is TGTGCCAGCAGCTCCACTCCTACCATGGCAGGGGGCAGCGGGGAGACCCAGTACTTC. It codes for CASSSTPTMAGGSGETQYF. The chain combines TRBV7-7 with TRBJ2-5, with 8 positions matching TRBD1. The germline V gene has CDR1 SSHAT and CDR2 FNYEAQ (reference sequence). The ends lost 4 bases at V and 5 bases at J; junction bases unmatched: 21. The CDR3 covers 19 residues.

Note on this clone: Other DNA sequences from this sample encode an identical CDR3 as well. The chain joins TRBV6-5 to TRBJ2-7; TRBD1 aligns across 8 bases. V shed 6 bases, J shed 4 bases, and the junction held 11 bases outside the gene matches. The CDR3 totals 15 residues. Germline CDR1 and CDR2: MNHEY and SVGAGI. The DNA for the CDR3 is TGTGCCAGCAGCTACACCGGGACAGGCGCTTACGAGCAGTACTTC. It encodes CASSYTGTGAYEQYF.

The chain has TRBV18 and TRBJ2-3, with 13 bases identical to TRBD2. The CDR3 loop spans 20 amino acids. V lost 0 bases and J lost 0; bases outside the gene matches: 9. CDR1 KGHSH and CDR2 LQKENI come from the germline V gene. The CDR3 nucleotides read TGTGCCAGCTCACCACCATCCCGGGGACTAGCGGGACATAGCACAGATACGCAGTATTTT. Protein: CASSPPSRGLAGHSTDTQYF.

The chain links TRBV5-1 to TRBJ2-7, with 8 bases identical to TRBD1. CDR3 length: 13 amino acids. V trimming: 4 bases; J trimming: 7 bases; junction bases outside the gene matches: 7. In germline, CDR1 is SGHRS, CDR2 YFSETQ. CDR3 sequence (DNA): TGCGCCAGCAGCCCGACAGGGGCGGGGGAGCAGTACTTC. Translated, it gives CASSPTGAGEQYF.

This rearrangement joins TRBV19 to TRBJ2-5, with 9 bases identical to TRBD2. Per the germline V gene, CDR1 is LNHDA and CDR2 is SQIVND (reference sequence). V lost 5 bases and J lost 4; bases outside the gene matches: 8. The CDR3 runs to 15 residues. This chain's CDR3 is CASSPPGLARETQYF. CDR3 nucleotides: TGTGCCAGTAGTCCGCCGGGACTAGCAAGAGAGACCCAGTACTTC.

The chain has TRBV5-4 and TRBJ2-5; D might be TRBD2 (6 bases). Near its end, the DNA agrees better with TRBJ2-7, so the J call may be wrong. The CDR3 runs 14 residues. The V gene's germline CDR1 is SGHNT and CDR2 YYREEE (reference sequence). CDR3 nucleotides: TGTGCCAGCAGCTTGTCCGGGGGACCCTACGAGCAGTACTTC. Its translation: CASSLSGGPYEQYF.

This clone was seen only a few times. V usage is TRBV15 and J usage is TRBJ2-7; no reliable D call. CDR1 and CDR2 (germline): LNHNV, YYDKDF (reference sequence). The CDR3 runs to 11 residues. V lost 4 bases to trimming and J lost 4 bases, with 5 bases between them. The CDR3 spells CATSTHYEQYF. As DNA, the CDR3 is TGTGCCACCAGCACCCATTACGAGCAGTACTTC.

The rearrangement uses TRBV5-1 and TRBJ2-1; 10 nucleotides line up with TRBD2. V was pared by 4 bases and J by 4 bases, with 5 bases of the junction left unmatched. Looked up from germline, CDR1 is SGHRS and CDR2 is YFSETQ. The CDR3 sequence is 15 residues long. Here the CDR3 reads CASSPLAGVYNEQFF. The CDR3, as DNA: TGCGCCAGCAGCCCTCTAGCGGGAGTGTACAATGAGCAGTTCTTC.

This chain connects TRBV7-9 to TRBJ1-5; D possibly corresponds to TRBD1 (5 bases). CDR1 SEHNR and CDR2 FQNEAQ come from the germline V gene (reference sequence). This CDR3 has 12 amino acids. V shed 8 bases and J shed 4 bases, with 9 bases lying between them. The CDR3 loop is CASGYRNQPQHF. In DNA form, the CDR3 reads TGTGCCAGCGGTTACAGGAATCAGCCCCAGCATTTT.

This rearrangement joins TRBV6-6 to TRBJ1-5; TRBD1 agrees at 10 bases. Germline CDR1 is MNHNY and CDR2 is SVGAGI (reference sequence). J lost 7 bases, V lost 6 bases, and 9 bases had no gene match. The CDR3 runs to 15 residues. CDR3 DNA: TGTGCCAGCAGGTCCGACAGGGGGCCGCGACAGCCCCAGCATTTT. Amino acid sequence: CASRSDRGPRQPQHF.

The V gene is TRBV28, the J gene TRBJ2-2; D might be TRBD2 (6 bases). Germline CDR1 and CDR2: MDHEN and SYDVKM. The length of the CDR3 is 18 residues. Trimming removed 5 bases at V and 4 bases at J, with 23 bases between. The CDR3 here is CASSPVGSGGLGTGELFF. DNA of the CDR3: TGTGCCAGCAGTCCCGTGGGTAGCGGAGGGTTAGGCACCGGGGAGCTGTTTTTT.

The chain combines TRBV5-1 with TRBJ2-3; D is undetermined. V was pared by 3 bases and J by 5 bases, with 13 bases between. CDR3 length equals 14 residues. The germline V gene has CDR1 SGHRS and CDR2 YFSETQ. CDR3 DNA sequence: TGCGCCAGCAGCTCGCCGCCGGAGAAAGATACGCAGTATTTT. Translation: CASSSPPEKDTQYF.

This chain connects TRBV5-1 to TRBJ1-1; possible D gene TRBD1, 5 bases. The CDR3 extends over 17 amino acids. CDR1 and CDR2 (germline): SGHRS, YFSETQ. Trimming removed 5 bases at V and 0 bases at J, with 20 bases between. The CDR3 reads CASRPPGRGVVNTEAFF. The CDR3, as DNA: TGCGCCAGCAGGCCTCCGGGACGCGGGGTGGTGAACACTGAAGCTTTCTTT.

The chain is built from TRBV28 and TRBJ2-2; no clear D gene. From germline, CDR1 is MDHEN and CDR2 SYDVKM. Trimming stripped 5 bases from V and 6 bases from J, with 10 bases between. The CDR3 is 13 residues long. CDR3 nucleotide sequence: TGTGCCAGCAGTCGATTAAGCGCCGGGGAGCTGTTTTTT. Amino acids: CASSRLSAGELFF.

CDR3 nucleotides: TGTGCCAGCAGCTTGGGCAGGGATTCCCAGAACACCGGGGAGCTGTTTTTT. This translates into CASSLGRDSQNTGELFF. V and J are TRBV7-2 and TRBJ2-2; D perhaps matches TRBD1 (5 bases). The CDR3 runs to 17 residues. Germline CDR1 SGHTA, CDR2 FQGNSA. The V gene lost 3 bases and the J gene lost 1 base, with 15 bases spanning the gap.

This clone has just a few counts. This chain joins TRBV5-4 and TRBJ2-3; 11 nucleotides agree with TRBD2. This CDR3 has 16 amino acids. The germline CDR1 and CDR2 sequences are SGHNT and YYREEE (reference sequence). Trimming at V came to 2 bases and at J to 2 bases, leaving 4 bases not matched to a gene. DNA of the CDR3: TGTGCCAGCAGCTTCCCACTAGCGGGGGCCACAGATACGCAGTATTTT. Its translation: CASSFPLAGATDTQYF.

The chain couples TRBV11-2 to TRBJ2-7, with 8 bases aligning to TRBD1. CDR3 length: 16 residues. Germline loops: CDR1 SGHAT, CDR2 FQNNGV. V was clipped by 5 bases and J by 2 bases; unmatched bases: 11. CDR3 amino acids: CASSRVGRGLAYEQYF. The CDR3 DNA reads TGTGCCAGCAGCCGGGTAGGCAGGGGGCTCGCCTACGAGCAGTACTTC.

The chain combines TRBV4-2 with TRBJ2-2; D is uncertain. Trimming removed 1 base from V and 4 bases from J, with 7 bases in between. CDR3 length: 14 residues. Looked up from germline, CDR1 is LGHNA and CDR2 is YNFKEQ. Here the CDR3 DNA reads TGTGCCAGCAGCCAAGCGCCGGTCACCGGGGAGCTGTTTTTT. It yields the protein CASSQAPVTGELFF.

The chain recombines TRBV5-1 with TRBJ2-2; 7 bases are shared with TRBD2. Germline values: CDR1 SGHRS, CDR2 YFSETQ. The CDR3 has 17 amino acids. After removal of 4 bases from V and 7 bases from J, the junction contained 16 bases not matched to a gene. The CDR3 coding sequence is TGCGCCAGCAGCCCGGAGTTGGGGGAGGGCCCAATCGGGGAGCTGTTTTTT. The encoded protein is CASSPELGEGPIGELFF.

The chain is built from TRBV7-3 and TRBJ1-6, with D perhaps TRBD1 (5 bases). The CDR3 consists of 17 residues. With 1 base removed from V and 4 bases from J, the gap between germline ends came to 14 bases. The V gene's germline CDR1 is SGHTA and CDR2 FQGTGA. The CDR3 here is CASSLRVGEGYNSPLHF. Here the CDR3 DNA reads TGTGCCAGCAGCTTAAGGGTTGGGGAGGGGTATAATTCACCCCTCCACTTT.

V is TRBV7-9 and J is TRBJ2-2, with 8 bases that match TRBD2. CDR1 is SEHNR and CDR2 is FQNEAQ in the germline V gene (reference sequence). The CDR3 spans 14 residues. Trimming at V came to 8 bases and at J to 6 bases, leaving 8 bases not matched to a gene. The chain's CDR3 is CASPSGGYAGELFF. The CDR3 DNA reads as TGTGCCAGCCCCTCGGGGGGGTACGCCGGGGAGCTGTTTTTT.